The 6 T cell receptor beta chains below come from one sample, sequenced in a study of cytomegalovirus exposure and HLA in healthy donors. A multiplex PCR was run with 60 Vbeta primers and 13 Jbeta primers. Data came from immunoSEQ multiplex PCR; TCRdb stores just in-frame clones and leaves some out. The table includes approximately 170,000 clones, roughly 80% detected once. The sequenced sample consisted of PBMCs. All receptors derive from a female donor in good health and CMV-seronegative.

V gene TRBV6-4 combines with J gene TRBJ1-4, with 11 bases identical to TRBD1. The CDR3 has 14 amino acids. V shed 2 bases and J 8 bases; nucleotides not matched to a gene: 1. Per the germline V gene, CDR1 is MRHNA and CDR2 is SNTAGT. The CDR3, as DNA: TGTGCCAGCAGTGACGGGACAGGGGGGGAAAAACTGTTTTTT. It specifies CASSDGTGGEKLFF.

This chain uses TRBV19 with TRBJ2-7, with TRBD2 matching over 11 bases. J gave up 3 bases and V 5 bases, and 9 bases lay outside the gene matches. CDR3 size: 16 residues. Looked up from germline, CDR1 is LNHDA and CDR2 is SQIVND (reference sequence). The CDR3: CASSPSTSGILYEQYF. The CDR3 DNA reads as TGTGCCAGTAGTCCCTCGACTAGCGGGATACTCTACGAGCAGTACTTC.

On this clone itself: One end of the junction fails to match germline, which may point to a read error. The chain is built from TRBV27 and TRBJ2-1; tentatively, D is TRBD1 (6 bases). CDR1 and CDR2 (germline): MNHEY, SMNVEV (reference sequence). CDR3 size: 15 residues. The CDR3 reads CASSPGDRDTYELFF. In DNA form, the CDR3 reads TGTGCCAGCAGCCCCGGGGACCGGGACACCTATGAGCTGTTCTTC.

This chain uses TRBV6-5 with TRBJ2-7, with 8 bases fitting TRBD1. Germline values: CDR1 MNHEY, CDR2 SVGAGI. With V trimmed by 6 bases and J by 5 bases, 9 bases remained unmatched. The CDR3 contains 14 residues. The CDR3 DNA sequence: TGTGCCAGCAGGACTGGACAGGGACGAAACGAGCAGTACTTC. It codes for CASRTGQGRNEQYF.

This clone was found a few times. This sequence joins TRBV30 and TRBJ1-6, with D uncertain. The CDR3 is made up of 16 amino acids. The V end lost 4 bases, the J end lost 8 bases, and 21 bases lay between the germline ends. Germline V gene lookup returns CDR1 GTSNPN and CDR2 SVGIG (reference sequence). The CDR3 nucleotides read TGTGCCTGGAACCGCCTTCGAGGATTCGACCATTCACCCCTCCACTTT. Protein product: CAWNRLRGFDHSPLHF. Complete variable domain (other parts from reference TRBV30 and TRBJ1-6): SQTIHQWPATLVQPVGSPLSLECTVEGTSNPNLYWYRQAAGRGLQLLFYSVGIGQISSEVPQNLSASRPQDRQFILSSKKLLLSDSGFYLCAWNRLRGFDHSPLHFGNGTRLTVT.

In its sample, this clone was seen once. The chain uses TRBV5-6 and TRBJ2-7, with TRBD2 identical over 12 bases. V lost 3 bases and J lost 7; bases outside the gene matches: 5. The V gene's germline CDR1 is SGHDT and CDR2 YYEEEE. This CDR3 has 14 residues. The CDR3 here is CASSSRLAGVEQYF. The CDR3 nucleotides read TGTGCCAGCAGCTCCCGACTAGCGGGGGTGGAGCAGTACTTC.